This record looks at one T cell receptor (beta chain) sequence and its context. Its recognized antigen is unknown. Per-base qualities were not stored, and no clone one base away is much larger. Whole blood was collected in K2EDTA tubes by collaborating institutions according to the institutions' own protocols. For TCRbeta analysis, collaborators shipped samples in one of three forms: frozen whole blood, isolated PBMCs, or DNA extracted from either of those sample types. Sequences SEHNR (CDR1) and FQNEAQ (CDR2) are obtained from the germline V gene (reference sequence). The CDR3 measures 13 amino acids from cysteine to phenylalanine. The CDR3 DNA has 39 bases and is translated from base 1. V and J are truncated by 1 base and 2 bases respectively, leaving an intervening sequence of 5 bases. The data stem from a study of blood T cell repertoires in COVID-19 (TCRdb year 2020). For context, the study as a whole: Samples from collaborators originated in the United States, Italy and Spain and spanned both the acute and convalescent phases of COVID-19. The prospective study material was composed of cDNA or gDNA derived from T cells, B-cell-depleted T cells, or PBMCs. Samples were obtained from the ongoing ImmuneRACE study (first 160 participants) and from approximately 1,200 subjects provided by 6 global collaborators. The sample metadata nearly always contained a de-identified subject ID, COVID-19 status, age in years and sex. Where available, HLA class I and class II types were obtained from metadata supplied by the sample provider rather than from assay-based typing. Deeply sampled blood TCRbeta repertoires from subjects exposed to, actively infected with, or recovered from COVID-19 were included in the dataset. The repertoires were released in a freely available public database meant as a resource for research on the immune response to SARS-CoV-2.

The immunoSEQ Assay, a bias-controlled multiplex PCR, was used to amplify TCRbeta CDR3 regions from genomic DNA. The authors' analysis ran thus. Nucleated cell counts per sample were estimated from amplification of reference gene primers within the assay. To quantify the absolute abundance of each unique TCRbeta CDR3 rearrangement, sequence reads were collapsed and filtered. For each sample, productive Simpson clonality was calculated by taking the square root of Simpson's diversity index across productive rearrangements. TCRdb provides this immuneACCESS table in a form limited to in-frame rearrangements. Some clones are lacking; in checked studies, under half of them reflect an unresolved V gene, and why the rest are absent is not known. V, J and clone size reflect that table, while D and trimming were determined from the DNA. In all, the sample holds some 180,000 clones, and 70% to 90% of those were seen once. The top ten hold roughly 21% of the sample.

Results and caveats for the whole study, not just this receptor: How much clinical and demographic metadata was included differed by source and by participant, and the metadata was provided uncurated.

In this chain, TRBV7-9 is recombined with TRBJ1-1, with an unclear D gene assignment. This clonotype originated in a man aged 55 to 69 with active or convalescent COVID-19. The sequenced sample consisted of peripheral blood. DNA sequence: TGTGCCAGCAGCTTAGAGAGCAACACTGAAGCTTTCTTT. It codes for CASSLESNTEAFF.